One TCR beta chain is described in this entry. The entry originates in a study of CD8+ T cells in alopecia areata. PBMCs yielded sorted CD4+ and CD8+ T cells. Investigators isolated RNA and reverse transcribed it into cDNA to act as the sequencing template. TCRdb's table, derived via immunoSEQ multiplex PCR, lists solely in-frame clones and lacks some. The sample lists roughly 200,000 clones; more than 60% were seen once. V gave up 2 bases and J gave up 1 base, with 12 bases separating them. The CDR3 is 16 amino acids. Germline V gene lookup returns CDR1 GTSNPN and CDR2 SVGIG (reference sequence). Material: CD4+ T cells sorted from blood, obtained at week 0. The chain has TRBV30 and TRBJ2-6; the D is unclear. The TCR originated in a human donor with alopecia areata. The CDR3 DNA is TGTGCCTGGAGTCCCCCCACTCTGTCTGGGGCCAACGTCCTGACTTTC. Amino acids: CAWSPPTLSGANVLTF.